The sequence of this T cell receptor beta chain was determined in a study of blood T cell repertoires in COVID-19. Study-level information: COVID-19 samples, acute and convalescent, were from the United States, Italy and Spain. PBMCs, B-cell-depleted T cells, or T cells provided the cDNA or gDNA that made up the material.

Methods used by the authors: Reference gene primer amplification gave estimated nucleated cell counts. Repertoires were generated with immunoSEQ multiplex PCR, while TCRdb's copy carries only in-frame clones and drops some. V and J calls and clone size come straight from that table; D and trimming were deduced from the DNA. The sample carries roughly 230,000 clones, roughly 88% recorded once. The germline gives CDR1 LNHDA, CDR2 SQIVND (reference sequence). This CDR3 spans 13 amino acids. Unmatched junction bases numbered 4, after V lost 5 bases and J lost 8 bases. The TCR originated in a human donor in a cohort sampled during active COVID-19. The rearrangement joins TRBV19 to TRBJ1-4; 8 bases align to TRBD1. The sample was peripheral blood. CDR3 bases: TGTGCCAGTAGTGACAACAGGGGGGAAAAACTGTTTTTT. This codes for CASSDNRGEKLFF. Full variable domain (rest looked up from reference TRBV19 and TRBJ1-4): DGGITQSPKYLFRKEGQNVTLSCEQNLNHDAMYWYRQDPGQGLRLIYYSQIVNDFQKGDIAEGYSVSREKKESFPLTVTSAQKNPTAFYLCASSDNRGEKLFFGSGTQLSVL.